This T cell receptor (beta chain) was sequenced during a study of OX40 agonist ivuxolimab in advanced cancers. On the study more broadly: Two cutaneous melanoma patients and one hepatocellular carcinoma patient, three in all, had partial responses.

V shed 4 bases and J 5 bases; nucleotides not matched to a gene: 9. The CDR3 runs to 15 residues. The germline V gene has CDR1 SNHLY and CDR2 FYNNEI. Method: immunoSEQ multiplex PCR; TCRdb's copy keeps in-frame clones and lacks some. This repertoire shows roughly 100,000 clones, approximately 85% found once; its top ten account for 3.5% to 4.5%. This TCR came from an adult with an advanced solid tumor such as melanoma, head and neck, liver or kidney cancer. V is TRBV2 and J is TRBJ1-2; 8 bases match TRBD1. The sample here was CD4+ or CD8+ T cells sorted from blood, taken in a trial of the OX40 agonist ivuxolimab. CDR3 in amino acids: CASSGSRTGIYGYTF. For the CDR3, the DNA is TGTGCCAGCAGTGGGTCGAGGACAGGGATATATGGCTACACCTTC.